This T cell receptor beta chain stems from a study of blood T cell repertoires in COVID-19 (dated by TCRdb to 2020 to 2022). Describing the broader study: Collaborator samples came from the United States, Italy and Spain and covered acute and convalescent phases of COVID-19. The material from the prospective study consisted of cDNA or gDNA derived from T cells, B-cell-depleted T cells, or PBMCs. Subjects who had been exposed to COVID-19, were actively infected with it, or had recovered from it provided the deeply sampled blood TCRbeta repertoires that made up the dataset. The repertoires were released in a freely available public database meant as a resource for research on the immune response to SARS-CoV-2. Samples came from the ongoing ImmuneRACE study (first 160 participants) plus 1,254 subjects from 6 global collaborators. A de-identified subject ID, COVID-19 status, age in years and sex were almost always included in the sample metadata. HLA class I and class II types, where available, came from metadata supplied by the sample provider rather than from assay-based typing. Overall study results and their limits: How much clinical and demographic metadata was included differed by source and by participant, and the metadata was provided uncurated.

TCRbeta CDR3 regions were amplified from genomic DNA by means of the immunoSEQ Assay, a bias-controlled multiplex PCR. As for how the authors treated the data: Nucleated cell counts per sample were estimated from amplification of reference gene primers within the assay. Sequence reads were collapsed and filtered to measure the absolute abundance of every unique TCRbeta CDR3 rearrangement. Productive Simpson clonality was computed per sample as the square root of Simpson's diversity index over productive rearrangements. This is the immuneACCESS table as TCRdb keeps it, with only in-frame sequences that have V and J called. A part of the clones is gone; compared with another copy, unresolved V genes explain less than half, and the rest is unexplained. Clone size and V and J calls were adopted from that table, with D and trimming inferred from the DNA. The sample table contains approximately 71,000 clones; only one count was recorded for roughly 80% of them. 23% of the sample is taken by the ten largest.

Whole blood was collected in K2EDTA tubes by collaborating institutions according to the institutions' own protocols. Collaborator samples were shipped for TCRbeta analysis as frozen whole blood, isolated PBMCs, or DNA extracted from either sample type. A word on this clone: Its antigen is currently not known. No base-level quality is on record; no much larger clone is a single base apart.

The CDR3 contains 16 residues, cysteine and phenylalanine counted. Here the CDR3 DNA is all that survives: 48 bases in frame from base 1. V loses 5 bases at its end and J loses 1 base; junction bases beyond the gene matches: 3. The germline V gene (reference sequence) gives CDR1 as MNHEY and CDR2 as SMNVEV. This clonotype was obtained from a human donor in a cohort sampled during active COVID-19. This receptor chain uses TRBV27 and TRBJ2-2, and 11 junctional nucleotides match TRBD2. Sequenced input: peripheral blood. The nucleotide sequence reads TGTGCCAGCAGTCTAGCGGGAGGCCTGAACACCGGGGAGCTGTTTTTT. Translated, it reads CASSLAGGLNTGELFF.